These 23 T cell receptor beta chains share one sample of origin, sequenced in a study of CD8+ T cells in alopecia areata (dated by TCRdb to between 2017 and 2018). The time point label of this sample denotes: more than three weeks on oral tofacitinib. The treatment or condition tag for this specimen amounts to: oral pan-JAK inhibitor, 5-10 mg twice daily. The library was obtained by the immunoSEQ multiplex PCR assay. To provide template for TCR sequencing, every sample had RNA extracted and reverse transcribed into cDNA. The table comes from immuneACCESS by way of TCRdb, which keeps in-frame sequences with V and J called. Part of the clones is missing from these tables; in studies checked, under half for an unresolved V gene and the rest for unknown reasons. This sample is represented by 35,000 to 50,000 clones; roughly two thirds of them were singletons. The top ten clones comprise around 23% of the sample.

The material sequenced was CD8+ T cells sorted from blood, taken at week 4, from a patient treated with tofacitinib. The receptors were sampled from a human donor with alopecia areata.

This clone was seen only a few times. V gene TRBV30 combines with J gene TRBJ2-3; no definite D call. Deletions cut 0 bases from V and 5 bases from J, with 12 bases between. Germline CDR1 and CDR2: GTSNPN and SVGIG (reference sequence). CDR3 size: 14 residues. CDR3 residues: CAWSVRSEGDTQYF. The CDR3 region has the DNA TGTGCCTGGAGTGTAAGATCTGAAGGAGATACGCAGTATTTT.

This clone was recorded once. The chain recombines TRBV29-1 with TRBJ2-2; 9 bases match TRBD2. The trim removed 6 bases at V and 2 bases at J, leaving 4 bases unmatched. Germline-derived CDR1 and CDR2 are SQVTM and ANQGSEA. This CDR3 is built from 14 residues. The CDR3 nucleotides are TGCAGCGTCTTAGCGGGGGAAAACACCGGGGAGCTGTTTTTT. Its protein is CSVLAGENTGELFF.

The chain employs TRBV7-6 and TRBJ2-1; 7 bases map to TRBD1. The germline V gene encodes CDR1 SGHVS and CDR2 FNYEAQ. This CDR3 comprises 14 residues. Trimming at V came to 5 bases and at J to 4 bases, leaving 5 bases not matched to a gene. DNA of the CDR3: TGTGCCAGCAGCCATTGGGACAGATACAATGAGCAGTTCTTC. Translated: CASSHWDRYNEQFF.

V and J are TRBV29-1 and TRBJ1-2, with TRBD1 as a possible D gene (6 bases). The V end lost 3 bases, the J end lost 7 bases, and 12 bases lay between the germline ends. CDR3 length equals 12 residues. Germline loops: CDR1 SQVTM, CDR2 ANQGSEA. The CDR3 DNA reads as TGCAGCGTTGAGGTGGGGGCAAGTGGCTACACCTTC. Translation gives CSVEVGASGYTF.

DNA of the CDR3: TGCGCCAGCAGCCGGGGGACAGGGCACACTGAAGCTTTCTTT. Its protein product is CASSRGTGHTEAFF. This rearrangement joins TRBV4-3 to TRBJ1-1; TRBD1 matches 9 bases. This CDR3 region has 14 residues. Trimming at V came to 4 bases and at J to 3 bases, leaving 3 bases not matched to a gene. Germline assignment: CDR1 LGHNA and CDR2 YSLEER.

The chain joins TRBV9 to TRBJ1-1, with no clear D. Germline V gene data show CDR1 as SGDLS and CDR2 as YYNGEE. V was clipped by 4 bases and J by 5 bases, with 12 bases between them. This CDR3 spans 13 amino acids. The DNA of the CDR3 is TGTGCCAGCAGCCCAGGTGTGAGGACTGAAGCTTTCTTT. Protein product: CASSPGVRTEAFF.

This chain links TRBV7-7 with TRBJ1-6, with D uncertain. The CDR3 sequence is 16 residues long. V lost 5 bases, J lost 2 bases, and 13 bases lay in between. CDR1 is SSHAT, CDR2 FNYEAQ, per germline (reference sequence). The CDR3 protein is CASSKTHRPYNSPLHF. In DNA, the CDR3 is TGTGCCAGCAGCAAGACACATCGCCCCTATAATTCACCCCTCCACTTT.

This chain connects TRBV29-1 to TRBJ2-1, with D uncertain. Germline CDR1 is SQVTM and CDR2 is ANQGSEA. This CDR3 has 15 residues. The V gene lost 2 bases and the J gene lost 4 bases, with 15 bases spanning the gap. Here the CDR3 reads CSVERLGAAYNEQFF. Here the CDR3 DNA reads TGCAGCGTTGAACGCTTAGGCGCAGCGTACAATGAGCAGTTCTTC.

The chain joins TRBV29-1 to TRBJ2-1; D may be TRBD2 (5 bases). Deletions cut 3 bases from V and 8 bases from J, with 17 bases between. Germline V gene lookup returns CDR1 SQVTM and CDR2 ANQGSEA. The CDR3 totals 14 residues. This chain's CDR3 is CSVEEATSEYEQFF. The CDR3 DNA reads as TGCAGCGTTGAGGAGGCTACCTCCGAATATGAGCAGTTCTTC.

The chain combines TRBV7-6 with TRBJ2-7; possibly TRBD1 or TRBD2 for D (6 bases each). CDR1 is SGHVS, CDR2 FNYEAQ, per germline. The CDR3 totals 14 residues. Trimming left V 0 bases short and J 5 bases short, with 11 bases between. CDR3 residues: CASSLAGGLDEQYF. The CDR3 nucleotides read TGTGCCAGCAGCTTAGCGGGGGGCCTGGACGAGCAGTACTTC.

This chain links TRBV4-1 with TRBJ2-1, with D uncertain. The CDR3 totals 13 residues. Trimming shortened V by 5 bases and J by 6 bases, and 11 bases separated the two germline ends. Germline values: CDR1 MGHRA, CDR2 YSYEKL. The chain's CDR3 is CASSSRVANEQFF. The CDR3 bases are TGCGCCAGCAGCTCCCGGGTAGCCAATGAGCAGTTCTTC.

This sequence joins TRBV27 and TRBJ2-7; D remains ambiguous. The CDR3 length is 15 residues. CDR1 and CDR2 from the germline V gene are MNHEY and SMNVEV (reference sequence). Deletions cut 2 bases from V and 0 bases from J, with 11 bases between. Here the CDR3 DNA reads TGTGCCAGCAGTTTAGGTGGCTACCTCTCCTACGAGCAGTACTTC. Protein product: CASSLGGYLSYEQYF.

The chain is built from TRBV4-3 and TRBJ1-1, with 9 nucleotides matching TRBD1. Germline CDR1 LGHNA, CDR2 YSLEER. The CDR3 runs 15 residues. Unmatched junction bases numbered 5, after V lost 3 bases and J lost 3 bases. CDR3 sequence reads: CASSQDRGGDTEAFF. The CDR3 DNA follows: TGCGCCAGCAGCCAGGACAGGGGAGGGGACACTGAAGCTTTCTTT.

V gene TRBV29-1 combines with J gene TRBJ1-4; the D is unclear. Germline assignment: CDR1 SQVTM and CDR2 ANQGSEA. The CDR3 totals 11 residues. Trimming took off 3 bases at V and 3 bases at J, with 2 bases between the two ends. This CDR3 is CSVEANEKLFF. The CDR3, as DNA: TGCAGCGTTGAGGCTAATGAAAAACTGTTTTTT. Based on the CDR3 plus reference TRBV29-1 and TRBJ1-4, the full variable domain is SAVISQKPSRDICQRGTSLTIQCQVDSQVTMMFWYRQQPGQSLTLIATANQGSEATYESGFVIDKFPISRPNLTFSTLTVSNMSPEDSSIYLCSVEANEKLFFGSGTQLSVL.

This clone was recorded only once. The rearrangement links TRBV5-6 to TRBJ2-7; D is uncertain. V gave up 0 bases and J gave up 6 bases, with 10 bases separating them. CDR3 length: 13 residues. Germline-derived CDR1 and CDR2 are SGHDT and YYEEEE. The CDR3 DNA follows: TGTGCCAGCAGCTTGGGCAGCCCCGGCGAGCAGTACTTC. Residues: CASSLGSPGEQYF.

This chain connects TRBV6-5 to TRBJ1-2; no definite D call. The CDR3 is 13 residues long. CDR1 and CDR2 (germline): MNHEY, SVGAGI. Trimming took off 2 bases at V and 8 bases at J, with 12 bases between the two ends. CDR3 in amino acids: CASSYRRVGGYTF. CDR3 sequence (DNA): TGTGCCAGCAGTTACAGGAGGGTGGGCGGCTACACCTTC.

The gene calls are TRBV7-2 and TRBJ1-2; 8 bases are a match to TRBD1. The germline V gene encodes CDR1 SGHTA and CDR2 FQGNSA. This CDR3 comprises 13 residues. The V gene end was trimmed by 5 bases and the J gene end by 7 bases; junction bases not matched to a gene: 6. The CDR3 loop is CASSKTGVGGYTF. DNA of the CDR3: TGTGCCAGCAGCAAGACAGGGGTTGGTGGCTACACCTTC.

The CDR3: CASSAGTDYEQYF. The CDR3 DNA sequence: TGTGCCAGCAGCGCCGGGACTGACTACGAGCAGTACTTC. The V gene is TRBV2, the J gene TRBJ2-7, with a weak D call TRBD2 (6 bases). Germline-derived CDR1 and CDR2 are SNHLY and FYNNEI. The CDR3 loop spans 13 amino acids. Trimming stripped 6 bases from V and 3 bases from J, with 12 bases between.

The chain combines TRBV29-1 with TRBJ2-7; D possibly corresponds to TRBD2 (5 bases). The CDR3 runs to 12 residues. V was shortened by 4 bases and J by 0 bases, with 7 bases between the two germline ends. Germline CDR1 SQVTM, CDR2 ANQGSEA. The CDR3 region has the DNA TGCAGCGTTGGTGGGAGCTCCTACGAGCAGTACTTC. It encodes CSVGGSSYEQYF.

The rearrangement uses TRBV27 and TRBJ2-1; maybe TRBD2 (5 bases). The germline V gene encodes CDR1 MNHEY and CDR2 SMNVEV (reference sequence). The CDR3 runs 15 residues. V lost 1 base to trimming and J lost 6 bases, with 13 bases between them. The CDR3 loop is CASSLLLAGPNEQFF. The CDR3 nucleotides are TGTGCCAGCAGTTTATTGTTGGCGGGCCCCAATGAGCAGTTCTTC.

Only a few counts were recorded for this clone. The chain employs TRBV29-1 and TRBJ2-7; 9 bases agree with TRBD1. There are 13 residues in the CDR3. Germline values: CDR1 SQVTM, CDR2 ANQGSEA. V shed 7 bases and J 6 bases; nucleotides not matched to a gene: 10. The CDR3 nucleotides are TGCAGCGCGATGACCGGGACAGGGTTCGAGCAGTACTTC. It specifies CSAMTGTGFEQYF.

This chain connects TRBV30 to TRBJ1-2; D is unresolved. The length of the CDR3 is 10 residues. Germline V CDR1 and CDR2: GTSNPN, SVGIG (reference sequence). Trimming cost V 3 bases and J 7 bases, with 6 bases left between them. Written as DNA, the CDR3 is TGTGCCTGGAGATGGCGTGGCTACACCTTC. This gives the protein CAWRWRGYTF.

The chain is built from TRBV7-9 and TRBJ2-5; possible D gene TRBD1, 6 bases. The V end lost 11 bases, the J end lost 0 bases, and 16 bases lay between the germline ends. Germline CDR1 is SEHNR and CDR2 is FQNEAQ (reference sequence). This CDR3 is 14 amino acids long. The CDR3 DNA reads TGTGCCCAGGGGTCGGCCGGGGACCAAGAGACCCAGTACTTC. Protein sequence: CAQGSAGDQETQYF. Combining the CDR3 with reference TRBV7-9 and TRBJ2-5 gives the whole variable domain DTGVSQNPRHKITKRGQNVTFRCDPISEHNRLYWYRQTLGQGPEFLTYFQNEAQLEKSRLLSDRFSAERPKGSFSTLEIQRTEQGDSAMYLCAQGSAGDQETQYFGPGTRLLVL.